This T cell receptor (beta chain) was captured in a study of T cells in Graves' hyperthyroidism and ophthalmopathy. CDR1 and CDR2 from the germline V gene are MDHEN and SYDVKM. The V and J ends lost 7 bases and 8 bases, in that order; junction bases with no gene match: 8. CDR3 length: 13 amino acids. TCR beta CDR3 region amplification was performed from RNA transcripts. An initial round of RT-PCR targeting the TCR CDR3 relied on the HTBI primer set. TCRdb re-analysed the multiplex PCR reads in MiXCR, keeping a single row per CDR3 protein. The sample shows about 150,000 distinct CDR3 sequences, roughly a fifth of them seen only once. The table lists this clonotype with many counts. In making diagnoses, clinical symptoms, serum thyroxine and TRAb, thyroid ultrasound and orbital computed tomography were all used.

Sequencing was performed on blood. The chain uses TRBV28 and TRBJ2-5; 9 bases fit TRBD2. This clonotype was sampled from a woman between 50 and 59 years old with Graves' hyperthyroidism that later progressed to Graves' ophthalmopathy. The CDR3 DNA sequence: TGTGCCAGCACCTTAGGGACTAGCATAACCCAGTACTTC. Its translation is CASTLGTSITQYF.